The 15 T cell receptor beta chains below come from one sample, sequenced in a study of CD8 T cells in Susac syndrome. Random-hexamer reverse transcription was applied to roughly 0.5 to 1 ug RNA. TCRdb used MiXCR to reprocess the immunoSEQ multiplex PCR reads, holding one entry per CDR3 protein. This sample has approximately 170,000 distinct CDR3 sequences; approximately 95% occur once, and the top ten carry around 0.093%. The material sequenced was CD4+ T cells from PBMCs. The receptors derive from a human donor with multiple sclerosis.

CDR3 in DNA: TGCGCCAGCACGCCAGGGACTAATGGCTACACCTTC. It codes for CASTPGTNGYTF. V gene TRBV23-1 combines with J gene TRBJ1-2; D is possibly TRBD1 (5 bases). TRBV23-1 is an open reading frame, and its role is uncertain. This CDR3 spans 12 amino acids. Trimming shortened V by 7 bases and J by 6 bases, and 12 bases separated the two germline ends.

The CDR3 DNA sequence: TGTGCCAGCACCCCCGGGGGGACAGGGTACGAGCAGTACTTC. Its protein product is CASTPGGTGYEQYF. The V gene is TRBV6-5, the J gene TRBJ2-7; TRBD1 matches at 9 bases. The V gene's germline CDR1 is MNHEY and CDR2 SVGAGI. The CDR3 consists of 14 residues. The trim removed 7 bases at V and 4 bases at J, leaving 8 bases unmatched.

A single count supports this clonotype. CDR3 amino acids: CAWSRVYNEQFF. The CDR3 DNA is TGTGCCTGGAGCAGAGTCTACAATGAGCAGTTCTTC. This chain uses TRBV30 with TRBJ2-1; no definite D call. V lost 3 bases and J lost 3, with 6 bases in between. Germline loops: CDR1 GTSNPN, CDR2 SVGIG (reference sequence). The CDR3 is 12 residues long.

CDR3 sequence: CASRPGGGTEAFF. The CDR3 coding sequence is TGTGCCAGCAGACCGGGTGGGGGCACTGAAGCTTTCTTT. The chain links TRBV27 to TRBJ1-1, with a weak D call TRBD1 (5 bases). Germline-derived CDR1 and CDR2 are MNHEY and SMNVEV (reference sequence). This CDR3 is built from 13 residues. V lost 6 bases to trimming and J lost 4 bases, with 12 bases between them.

The V and J genes are TRBV7-9 and TRBJ1-1; D gene unclear. Germline lookup yields CDR1 SEHNR and CDR2 FQNEAQ (reference sequence). This CDR3 spans 12 amino acids. The V and J ends lost 5 bases and 3 bases respectively, with 7 bases between them. Written as DNA, the CDR3 is TGTGCCAGCAGCCAGACGGACACTGAAGCTTTCTTT. Its protein product is CASSQTDTEAFF.

The chain links TRBV30 to TRBJ2-5; unclear D gene. The germline V and J ends were trimmed by 0 bases and 4 bases, with 9 bases remaining between them. CDR3 length: 13 amino acids. Germline assignment: CDR1 GTSNPN and CDR2 SVGIG (reference sequence). The CDR3 coding sequence is TGTGCCTGGAGTGTACCCAGCAGAGAGACCCAGTACTTC. It codes for CAWSVPSRETQYF.

J is TRBJ2-3 and V is TRBV25-1; a weak D match, TRBD1 (5 bases). The CDR3 has 13 residues. The V gene's germline CDR1 is MGHDK and CDR2 SYGVNS. Between the trimmed V and J ends, which lost 10 bases and 6 bases, there was a span of 17 bases. CDR3 nucleotides: TGTGCCATCCAGACCCTAGGGGCGGATACGCAGTATTTT. Translated: CAIQTLGADTQYF.

The chain joins TRBV20-1 to TRBJ2-5, with D tentatively TRBD2 (6 bases). The V gene's germline CDR1 is DFQATT and CDR2 SNEGSKA (reference sequence). This CDR3 is built from 14 residues. V was shortened by 2 bases and J by 3 bases, with 13 bases between the two germline ends. Here the CDR3 DNA reads TGCAGTGCTAGATCGGGAGAGGTGGAAGAGACCCAGTACTTC. The encoded protein is CSARSGEVEETQYF.

The chain links TRBV7-6 to TRBJ2-5; no definite D call. The germline CDR1 and CDR2 sequences are SGHVS and FNYEAQ. V lost 1 base, J lost 4 bases, and 10 bases lay in between. This CDR3 is 14 amino acids long. The CDR3 DNA follows: TGTGCCAGCAGCTTAGGCCCCCTGGGAGAGACCCAGTACTTC. Its protein product is CASSLGPLGETQYF.

This clonotype occurred a few times. This rearrangement joins TRBV6-6 to TRBJ1-4; 8 positions match TRBD1. In germline, CDR1 is MNHNY, CDR2 SVGAGI (reference sequence). CDR3 length: 14 residues. V lost 5 bases, J lost 3 bases, and 2 bases stayed unmatched. The CDR3 here is CASSTGGANEKLFF. The CDR3 nucleotides read TGTGCCAGCAGTACAGGGGGGGCTAATGAAAAACTGTTTTTT.

The gene calls are TRBV7-2 and TRBJ2-7, with TRBD2 matching over 9 bases. This CDR3 has 13 residues. Germline trimming cut 5 bases from V and 6 bases from J; bases unmatched to any gene: 5. In germline, CDR1 is SGHTA, CDR2 FQGNSA. The DNA for the CDR3 is TGTGCCAGCAGCCTTAGCGGGAGCCGCGAGCAGTACTTC. This sequence encodes CASSLSGSREQYF.

V is TRBV3-1 and J is TRBJ2-2, with TRBD2 identical over 13 bases. J was trimmed by 7 bases and V by 2 bases; bases with no gene match: 7. The CDR3 has 17 amino acids. Germline loops: CDR1 LGHDT, CDR2 YNNKEL (reference sequence). CDR3 DNA: TGTGCCAGCAGCCAACGACTAGCGGGAGGCTATTTCGGGGAGCTGTTTTTT. This codes for CASSQRLAGGYFGELFF. The full variable domain, completed using reference TRBV3-1 and TRBJ2-2, is DTAVSQTPKYLVTQMGNDKSIKCEQNLGHDTMYWYKQDSKKFLKIMFSYNNKELIINETVPNRFSPKSPDKAHLNLHINSLELGDSAVYFCASSQRLAGGYFGELFFGEGSRLTVL.

This rearrangement joins TRBV20-1 to TRBJ1-2, with 10 bases matching TRBD1. Germline assignment: CDR1 DFQATT and CDR2 SNEGSKA (reference sequence). This CDR3 has 13 amino acids. J lost 4 bases, V lost 5 bases, and 4 bases had no gene match. DNA of the CDR3: TGCAGTGCTCAGGACAGGGGGTCCTATGGCTACACCTTC. Its protein is CSAQDRGSYGYTF.

The rearrangement links TRBV12-3 or TRBV12-4 to TRBJ2-7; D remains ambiguous. The CDR3 extends over 15 amino acids. Trimming took 8 bases from V and 5 from J, leaving 22 bases between them. The CDR3 DNA follows: TGTGCCAGCGGATTCGGAGACCGAACCTTCGACGAGCAGTACTTC. Protein product: CASGFGDRTFDEQYF.

This clonotype was counted once. The chain joins TRBV30 to TRBJ1-1, with 8 bases lining up with TRBD1. After removal of 1 base from V and 7 bases from J, the junction contained 2 bases not matched to a gene. Germline V gives CDR1 GTSNPN, CDR2 SVGIG (reference sequence). The CDR3 sequence is 12 residues long. The CDR3: CAWSGQGIEAFF. CDR3 bases: TGTGCCTGGAGTGGACAGGGGATTGAAGCTTTCTTT.